Included here is one T cell receptor beta chain sequence, with context. Libraries were prepared by immunoSEQ multiplex PCR; TCRdb keeps only in-frame clonotypes and omits some of them. The sample yields fewer than 600,000 clones, roughly 87% seen once. The length of the CDR3 is 15 residues. J was trimmed by 2 bases and V by 6 bases; bases with no gene match: 6. The germline gives CDR1 MDHEN, CDR2 SYDVKM. The source of the sample is a study of Ad26.COV2.S vaccination and SARS-CoV-2 variants. Turning to the study itself: Of the COV1001 trial arms, the Ad26.COV2.S arm included the donor.

Treatment noted: some 20 received Ad26.COV2.S at low or high dose, single or two shots; a few received placebo; per-sample allocation not given. After the first vaccine or placebo injection, samples were drawn on day 63. V usage is TRBV28 and J usage is TRBJ2-3; 9 positions agree with TRBD2. The TCR sequence derives from a person between 18 and 60 years old who received the Ad26.COV2.S COVID-19 vaccine or a placebo. The input for sequencing was peripheral blood, taken in a trial of Ad26.COV2.S vaccine versus placebo. CDR3 sequence (DNA): TGTGCCAGCAGGTCAAGGACTAGCGTCACAGATACGCAGTATTTT. Translation: CASRSRTSVTDTQYF.